This is a list of T cell receptor beta chains from one sample in a study of beta chain features in type 1 diabetes. Some clones are missing from TCRdb's copy, which holds only in-frame ones; the method was immunoSEQ multiplex PCR. This table holds 250,000 to 300,000 clones, approximately 15% found once. The specimen sequenced was naive CD4+ T cells from blood. These receptors came from a man between 25 and 39 years old with type 1 diabetes. CDR3s include the opening cysteine and the closing phenylalanine or tryptophan. A D gene is named only where the DNA matches it firmly. Clone size is not always given. Where it is, it says once, few, many or a class for expanded clones.

TRBJ2-1 | TRBV2 | . | TRBD2 | CASSFSGSGEQFF | TGTGCCAGCAGTTTCAGCGGGAGCGGTGAGCAGTTCTTC
TRBJ2-7 | TRBV19 | few | TRBD2 | CASNPSGASYEQYF | TGTGCCAGTAATCCTAGCGGAGCCTCCTACGAGCAGTACTTC
TRBJ2-5 | TRBV7-2 | . | . | CASSLVPAGQETQYF | TGTGCCAGCAGCTTAGTTCCAGCGGGCCAAGAGACCCAGTACTTC
TRBJ2-2 | TRBV5-1 | . | TRBD1 | CASSSTGLANTGELFF | TGCGCCAGCAGCTCGACAGGGCTCGCGAACACCGGGGAGCTGTTTTTT
TRBJ2-4 | TRBV27 | few | . | CASSSPGEAKNIQYF | TGTGCCAGCAGTTCTCCCGGGGAGGCCAAAAACATTCAGTACTTC
TRBJ1-4 | TRBV5-8 | . | . | CASSLLAATNEKLFF | TGTGCCAGCAGCTTGTTGGCTGCAACTAATGAAAAACTGTTTTTT
TRBJ2-1 | TRBV9 | few | . | CASSPRGWVENEQFF | TGTGCCAGCAGCCCGAGAGGGTGGGTAGAGAATGAGCAGTTCTTC
TRBJ2-3 | TRBV5-5 | few | TRBD2 | CASSRTSGSFDTQYF | TGTGCCAGCAGCCGGACTAGCGGGAGTTTCGATACGCAGTATTTT
TRBJ2-3 | TRBV5-1 | . | TRBD1 | CASSLNGQGVTDTQYF | TGCGCCAGCAGCCTGAACGGACAGGGGGTGACAGATACGCAGTATTTT
TRBJ2-3 | TRBV15 | . | . | CATSSYSTGAQYF | TGTGCCACCAGCAGCTACTCAACAGGAGCGCAGTATTTT
TRBJ2-7 | TRBV5-1 | . | . | CASSLAGDRYEQYF | TGCGCCAGCAGCTTGGCGGGGGATCGGTACGAGCAGTACTTC
TRBJ1-1 | TRBV4-3 | few | . | CASSRTGRTEAFF | TGCGCCAGCAGCCGAACAGGTCGGACTGAAGCTTTCTTT
TRBJ2-3 | TRBV5-4 | . | TRBD2 | CASSLNRGGDTQYF | TGTGCCAGCAGCTTGAACCGGGGGGGCGATACGCAGTATTTT
TRBJ2-1 | TRBV7-2 | . | . | CASSLIGYNEQFF | TGTGCCAGCAGCTTAATCGGTTACAATGAGCAGTTCTTC
TRBJ2-2 | TRBV28 | once | . | CASSKLARRTGELFF | TGTGCCAGCAGCAAGCTAGCTCGGCGAACCGGGGAGCTGTTTTTT
TRBJ1-2 | TRBV28 | few | . | CASSLSPGLRGGYTF | TGTGCCAGCAGTTTATCTCCAGGGCTCCGAGGTGGCTACACCTTC
TRBJ2-1 | TRBV7-9 | . | . | CASSLPSDNEQFF | TGTGCCAGCAGCTTACCCTCTGACAATGAGCAGTTCTTC
TRBJ1-2 | TRBV5-6 | . | TRBD1 | CASSGSIGKGQGNYGYTF | TGTGCCAGCAGCGGAAGTATCGGAAAAGGACAGGGTAACTATGGCTACACCTTC
TRBJ2-3 | TRBV5-1 | . | . | CASSEDRTIFTDTQYF | TGCGCCAGCAGCGAGGACAGAACAATATTCACAGATACGCAGTATTTT
TRBJ1-2 | TRBV7-9 | . | TRBD1 | CASSSDRGDDYGYTF | TGTGCCAGCAGCTCCGACAGGGGGGACGACTATGGCTACACCTTC
TRBJ1-4 | TRBV28 | few | TRBD1 | CASRRQGSFEKLFF | TGTGCCAGCAGACGACAGGGGTCTTTTGAAAAACTGTTTTTT
TRBJ1-2 | TRBV7-2 | . | . | CASSLGGGSNGYTF | TGTGCCAGCAGCTTAGGTGGGGGGAGTAACGGCTACACCTTC
TRBJ2-3 | TRBV7-9 | . | . | CASSLPSGTDTQYF | TGTGCCAGCAGCCTCCCTAGCGGCACAGATACGCAGTATTTT
TRBJ1-2 | TRBV7-2 | few | . | CASSAGTVWGYTF | TGTGCCAGCAGCGCGGGCACAGTGTGGGGCTACACCTTC
TRBJ2-7 | TRBV30 | . | TRBD1 | CAWSQGAHEQYF | TGTGCCTGGAGTCAGGGGGCACACGAGCAGTACTTC
TRBJ1-2 | TRBV7-9 | . | . | CASSSPEQGSYGYTF | TGTGCCAGCAGCTCACCTGAACAGGGCAGCTATGGCTACACCTTC
TRBJ1-3 | TRBV29-1 | few | . | CSVRTESGNTIYF | TGCAGCGTTCGGACTGAGTCTGGAAACACCATATATTTT
TRBJ2-4 | TRBV7-9 | few | . | CASAGNIQYF | TGTGCCAGCGCGGGGAACATTCAGTACTTC
TRBJ2-5 | TRBV5-6 | . | . | CASSLFGGRETQYF | TGTGCCAGCAGCTTGTTTGGGGGCAGAGAGACCCAGTACTTC
TRBJ2-7 | TRBV6-5 | . | . | CASSYSMSYEQYF | TGTGCCAGCAGTTACTCTATGTCCTACGAGCAGTACTTC
TRBJ2-5 | TRBV9 | . | TRBD2 | CASSVASGTTGETQYF | TGTGCCAGCAGCGTAGCTAGCGGGACCACGGGAGAGACCCAGTACTTC
TRBJ2-3 | TRBV4-2 | . | TRBD2 | CASRTGGEVSNTQYF | TGTGCCAGCAGGACCGGGGGGGAGGTGTCAAATACGCAGTATTTT
TRBJ1-2 | TRBV7-9 | . | TRBD1 | CASSFLGQNYGYTF | TGTGCCAGCAGCTTTTTGGGACAGAACTATGGCTACACCTTC
TRBJ2-1 | TRBV6-5 | . | . | CASSRDFSSYNEQFF | TGTGCCAGCAGTAGAGACTTTAGCTCCTACAATGAGCAGTTCTTC
TRBJ2-7 | TRBV6-1 | . | . | CASNEGAGHYEQYF | TGTGCCAGCAACGAAGGGGCAGGGCACTACGAGCAGTACTTC
TRBJ2-2 | TRBV2 | . | . | CASSRATGELFF | TGTGCCAGCAGCAGGGCGACCGGGGAGCTGTTTTTT
TRBJ2-5 | TRBV2 | . | . | CASRKGEETQYF | TGTGCCAGCAGAAAGGGAGAAGAGACCCAGTACTTC